The sequence of this T cell receptor (beta chain) was determined in a study of identical twins. Study-level findings and limits: Some out-of-frame alpha sequences were shared by twins, and these showed excess low generation probability. Within beta out-of-frame sequences, the excess sharing observed between twins was weaker.

One entry per CDR3 protein, called by TCRdb with MiXCR from the 5' RACE reads. This table has approximately 1.8 million distinct CDR3 sequences, less than 40% appearing once. The CDR3 totals 13 residues. V gave up 6 bases and J gave up 1 base, with 10 bases separating them. Concerning this clonotype itself: Its cognate antigen is unknown.

This rearrangement joins TRBV12-3 or TRBV12-4 to TRBJ2-7; D ambiguous. The receptor comes from a newborn girl in good health. The sequenced sample consisted of cord blood. In DNA form, the CDR3 reads TGTGCCAGCAGCGCTAGGTGGTCCTACGAGCAGTACTTC. Protein product: CASSARWSYEQYF.